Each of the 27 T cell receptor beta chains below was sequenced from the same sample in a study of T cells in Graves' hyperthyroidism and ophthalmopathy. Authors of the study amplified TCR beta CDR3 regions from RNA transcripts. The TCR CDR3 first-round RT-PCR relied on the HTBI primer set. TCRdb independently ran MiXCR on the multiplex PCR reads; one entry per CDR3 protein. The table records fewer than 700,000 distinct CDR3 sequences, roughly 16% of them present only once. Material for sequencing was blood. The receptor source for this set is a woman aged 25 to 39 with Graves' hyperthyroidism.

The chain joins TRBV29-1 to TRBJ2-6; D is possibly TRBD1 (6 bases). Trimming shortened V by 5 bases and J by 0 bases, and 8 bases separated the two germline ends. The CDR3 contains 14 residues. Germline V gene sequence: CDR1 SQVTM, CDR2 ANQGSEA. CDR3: CSVQDSSGANVLTF. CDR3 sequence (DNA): TGCAGCGTTCAGGACAGCTCTGGGGCCAACGTCCTGACTTTC.

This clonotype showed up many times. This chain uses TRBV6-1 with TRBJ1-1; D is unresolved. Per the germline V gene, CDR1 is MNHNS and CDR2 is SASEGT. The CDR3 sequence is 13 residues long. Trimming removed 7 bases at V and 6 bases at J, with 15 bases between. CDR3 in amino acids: CASITNGLSEAFF. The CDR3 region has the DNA TGTGCCAGCATTACCAACGGATTATCTGAAGCTTTCTTT.

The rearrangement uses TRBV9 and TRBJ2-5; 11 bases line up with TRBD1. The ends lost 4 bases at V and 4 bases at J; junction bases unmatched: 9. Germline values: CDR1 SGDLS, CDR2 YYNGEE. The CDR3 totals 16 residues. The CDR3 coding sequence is TGTGCCAGCAGCTCCGGGACAGGGGGAATAGGAGAGACCCAGTACTTC. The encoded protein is CASSSGTGGIGETQYF.

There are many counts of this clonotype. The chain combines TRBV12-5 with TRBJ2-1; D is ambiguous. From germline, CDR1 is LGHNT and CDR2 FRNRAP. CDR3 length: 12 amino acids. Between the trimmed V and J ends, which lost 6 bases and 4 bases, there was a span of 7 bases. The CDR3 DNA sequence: TGTGCTAGTGGGGACGGTTACAATGAGCAGTTCTTC. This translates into CASGDGYNEQFF.

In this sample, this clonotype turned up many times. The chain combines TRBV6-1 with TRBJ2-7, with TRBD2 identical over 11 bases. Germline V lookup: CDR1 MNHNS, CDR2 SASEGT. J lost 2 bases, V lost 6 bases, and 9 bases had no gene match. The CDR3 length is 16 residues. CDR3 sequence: CASSPQTSGGTYEQYF. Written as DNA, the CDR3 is TGTGCCAGCAGCCCACAAACTAGCGGGGGAACCTACGAGCAGTACTTC.

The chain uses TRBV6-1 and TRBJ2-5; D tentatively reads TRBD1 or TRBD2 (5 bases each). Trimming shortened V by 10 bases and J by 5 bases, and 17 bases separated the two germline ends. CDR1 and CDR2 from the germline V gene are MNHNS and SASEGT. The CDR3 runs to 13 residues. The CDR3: CATRDPTLETQYF. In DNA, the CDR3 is TGTGCCACCCGGGACCCTACCCTGGAGACCCAGTACTTC.

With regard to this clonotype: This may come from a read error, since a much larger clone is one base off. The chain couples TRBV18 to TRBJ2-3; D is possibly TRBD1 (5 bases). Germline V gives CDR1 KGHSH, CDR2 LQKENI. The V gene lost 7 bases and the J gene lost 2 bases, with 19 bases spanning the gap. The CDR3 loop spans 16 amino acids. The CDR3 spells CASLTRRVQHTDTQYF. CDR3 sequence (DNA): TGTGCCAGCTTAACCCGCAGGGTTCAGCACACAGATACGCAGTATTTT.

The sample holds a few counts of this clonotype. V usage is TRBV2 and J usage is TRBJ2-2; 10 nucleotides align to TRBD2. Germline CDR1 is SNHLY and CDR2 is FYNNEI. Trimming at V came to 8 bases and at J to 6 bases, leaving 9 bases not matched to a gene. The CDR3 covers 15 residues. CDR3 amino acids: CASRIIAGGPGELFF. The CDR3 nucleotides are TGTGCCAGCCGCATAATAGCGGGAGGCCCCGGGGAGCTGTTTTTT.

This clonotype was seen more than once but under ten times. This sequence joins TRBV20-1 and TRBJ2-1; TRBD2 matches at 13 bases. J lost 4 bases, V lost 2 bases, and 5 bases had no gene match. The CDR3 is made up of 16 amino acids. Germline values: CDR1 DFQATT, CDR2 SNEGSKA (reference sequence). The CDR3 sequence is CSARPILAGGYNEQFF. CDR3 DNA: TGCAGTGCTAGACCCATACTAGCGGGGGGGTACAATGAGCAGTTCTTC.

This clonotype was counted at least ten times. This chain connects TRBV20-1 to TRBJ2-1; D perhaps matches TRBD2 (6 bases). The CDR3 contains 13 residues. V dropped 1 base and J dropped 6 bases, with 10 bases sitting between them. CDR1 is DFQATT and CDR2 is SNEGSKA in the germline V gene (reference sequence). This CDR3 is CSARAWTINEQFF. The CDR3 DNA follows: TGCAGTGCTAGAGCGTGGACTATCAATGAGCAGTTCTTC.

The chain's CDR3 is CASRGQLNYGYTF. The CDR3 bases are TGTGCCAGCAGAGGACAGCTAAACTATGGCTACACCTTC. The chain links TRBV3-1 to TRBJ1-2, with D perhaps matching TRBD1 (6 bases). V gave up 6 bases and J gave up 2 bases, with 10 bases separating them. This CDR3 is built from 13 residues. Per the germline V gene, CDR1 is LGHDT and CDR2 is YNNKEL (reference sequence).

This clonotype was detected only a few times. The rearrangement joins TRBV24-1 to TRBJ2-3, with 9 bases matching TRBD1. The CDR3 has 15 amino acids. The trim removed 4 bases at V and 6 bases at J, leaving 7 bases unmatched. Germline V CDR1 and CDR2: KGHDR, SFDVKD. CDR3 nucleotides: TGTGCCACCAGTGACCCGGGACAGGGCGACGATACGCAGTATTTT. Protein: CATSDPGQGDDTQYF.

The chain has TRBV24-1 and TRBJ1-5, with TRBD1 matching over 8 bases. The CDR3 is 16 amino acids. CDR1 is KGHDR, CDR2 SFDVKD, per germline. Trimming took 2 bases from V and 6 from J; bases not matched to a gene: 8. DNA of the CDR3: TGTGCCACCAGTGATTCTACAGGGGGAAGTGTTCAGCCCCAGCATTTT. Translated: CATSDSTGGSVQPQHF.

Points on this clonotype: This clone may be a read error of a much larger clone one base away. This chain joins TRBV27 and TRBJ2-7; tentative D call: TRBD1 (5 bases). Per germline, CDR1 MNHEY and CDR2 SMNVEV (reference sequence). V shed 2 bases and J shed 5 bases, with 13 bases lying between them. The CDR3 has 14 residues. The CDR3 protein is CASSLPSGYDEQYF. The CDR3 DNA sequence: TGTGCCAGCAGTTTACCTTCAGGGTACGACGAGCAGTACTTC.

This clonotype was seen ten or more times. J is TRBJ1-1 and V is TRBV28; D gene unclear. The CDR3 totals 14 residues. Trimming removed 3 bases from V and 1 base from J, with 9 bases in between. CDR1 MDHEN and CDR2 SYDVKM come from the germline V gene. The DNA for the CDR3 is TGTGCCAGCAGTTTGAGATTAACGAACACTGAAGCTTTCTTT. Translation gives CASSLRLTNTEAFF.

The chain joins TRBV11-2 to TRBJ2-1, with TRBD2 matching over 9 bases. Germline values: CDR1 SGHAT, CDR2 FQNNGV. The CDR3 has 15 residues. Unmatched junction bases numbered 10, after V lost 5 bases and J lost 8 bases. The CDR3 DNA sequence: TGTGCCAGCAGCCCGGTAGCGGGAGTAGTAGATGAGCAGTTCTTC. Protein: CASSPVAGVVDEQFF.

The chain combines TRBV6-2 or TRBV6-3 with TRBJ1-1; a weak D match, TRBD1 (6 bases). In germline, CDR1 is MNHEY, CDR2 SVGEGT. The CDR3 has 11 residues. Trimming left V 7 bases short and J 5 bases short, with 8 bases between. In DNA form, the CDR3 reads TGTGCCAGCATAAGGGGGACTGAAGCTTTCTTT. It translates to CASIRGTEAFF.

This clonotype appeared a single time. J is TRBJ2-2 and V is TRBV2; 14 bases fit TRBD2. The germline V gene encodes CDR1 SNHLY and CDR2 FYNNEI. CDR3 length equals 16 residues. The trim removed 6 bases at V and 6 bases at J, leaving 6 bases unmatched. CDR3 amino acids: CASSLGTSGSAGELFF. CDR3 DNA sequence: TGTGCCAGCAGCTTAGGGACTAGCGGGAGCGCCGGGGAGCTGTTTTTT.

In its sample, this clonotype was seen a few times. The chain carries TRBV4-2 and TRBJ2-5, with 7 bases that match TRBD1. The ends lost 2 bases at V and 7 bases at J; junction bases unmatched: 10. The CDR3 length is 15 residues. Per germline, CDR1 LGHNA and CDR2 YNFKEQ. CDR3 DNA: TGTGCCAGCAGCCAATCCGGAACAGGGGTCGGGACCCAGTACTTC. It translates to CASSQSGTGVGTQYF.

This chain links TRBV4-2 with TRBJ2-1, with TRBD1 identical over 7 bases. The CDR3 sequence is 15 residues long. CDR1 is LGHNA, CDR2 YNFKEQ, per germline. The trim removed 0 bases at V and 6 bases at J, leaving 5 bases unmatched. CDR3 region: CASSQELTGRNEQFF. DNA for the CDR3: TGTGCCAGCAGCCAAGAATTGACAGGGCGCAATGAGCAGTTCTTC.

The CDR3 sequence is CASSPGSQNTGELFF. The CDR3 coding sequence is TGTGCCAGCAGCCCCGGGAGCCAGAACACCGGGGAGCTGTTTTTT. The gene calls are TRBV7-3 and TRBJ2-2; D perhaps matches TRBD2 (6 bases). The V gene lost 5 bases and the J gene lost 1 base, with 11 bases spanning the gap. Germline V gene lookup returns CDR1 SGHTA and CDR2 FQGTGA. CDR3 length: 15 residues.

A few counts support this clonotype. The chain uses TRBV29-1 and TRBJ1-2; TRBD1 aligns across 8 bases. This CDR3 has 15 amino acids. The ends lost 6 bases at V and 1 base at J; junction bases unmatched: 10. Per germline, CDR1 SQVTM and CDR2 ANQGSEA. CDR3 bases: TGCAGCGTCCTAAATCCGGGACAGGATAACTATGGCTACACCTTC. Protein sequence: CSVLNPGQDNYGYTF. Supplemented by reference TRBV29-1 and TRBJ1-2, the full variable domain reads SAVISQKPSRDICQRGTSLTIQCQVDSQVTMMFWYRQQPGQSLTLIATANQGSEATYESGFVIDKFPISRPNLTFSTLTVSNMSPEDSSIYLCSVLNPGQDNYGYTFGSGTRLTVV.

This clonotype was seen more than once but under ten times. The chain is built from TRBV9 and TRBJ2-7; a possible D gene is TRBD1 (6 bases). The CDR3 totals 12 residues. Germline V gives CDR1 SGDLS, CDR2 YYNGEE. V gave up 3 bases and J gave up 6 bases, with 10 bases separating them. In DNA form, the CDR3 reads TGTGCCAGCAGCGCACAGGGTCGCGAGCAGTACTTC. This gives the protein CASSAQGREQYF.

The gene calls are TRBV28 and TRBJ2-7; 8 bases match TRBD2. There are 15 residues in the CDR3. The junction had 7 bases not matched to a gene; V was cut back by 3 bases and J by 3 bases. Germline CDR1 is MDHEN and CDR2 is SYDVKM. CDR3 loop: CASSLGGRTLYEQYF. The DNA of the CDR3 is TGTGCCAGCAGTTTGGGCGGGAGGACCCTCTACGAGCAGTACTTC.

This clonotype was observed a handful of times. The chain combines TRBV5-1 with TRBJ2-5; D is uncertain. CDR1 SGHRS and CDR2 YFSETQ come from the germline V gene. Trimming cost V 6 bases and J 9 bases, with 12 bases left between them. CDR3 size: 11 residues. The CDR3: CASKDESAQYF. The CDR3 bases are TGCGCCAGCAAAGATGAGTCGGCCCAGTACTTC.

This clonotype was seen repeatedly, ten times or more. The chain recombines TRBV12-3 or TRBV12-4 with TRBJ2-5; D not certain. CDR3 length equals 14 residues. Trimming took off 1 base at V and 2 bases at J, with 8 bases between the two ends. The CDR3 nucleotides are TGTGCCAGCAGTTTAGTGGCCACACAAGAGACCCAGTACTTC. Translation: CASSLVATQETQYF.

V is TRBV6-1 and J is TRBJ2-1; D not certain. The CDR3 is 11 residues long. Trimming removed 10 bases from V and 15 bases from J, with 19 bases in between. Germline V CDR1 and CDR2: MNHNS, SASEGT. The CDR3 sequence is CANPTEPSLFF. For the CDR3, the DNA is TGTGCCAATCCAACGGAGCCCTCGCTGTTCTTC.